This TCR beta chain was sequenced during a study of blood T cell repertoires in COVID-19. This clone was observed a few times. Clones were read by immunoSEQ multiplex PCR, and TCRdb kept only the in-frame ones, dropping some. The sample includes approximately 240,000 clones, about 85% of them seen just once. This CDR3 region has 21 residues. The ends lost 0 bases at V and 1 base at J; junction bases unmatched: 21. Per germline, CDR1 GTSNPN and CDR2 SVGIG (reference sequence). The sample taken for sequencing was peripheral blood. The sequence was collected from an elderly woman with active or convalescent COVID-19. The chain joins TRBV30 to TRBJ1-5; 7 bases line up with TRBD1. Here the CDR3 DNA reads TGTGCCTGGAGTGTACGAACAGGGGTCATAAAGGCCCACGAAAGCAATCAGCCCCAGCATTTT. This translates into CAWSVRTGVIKAHESNQPQHF.